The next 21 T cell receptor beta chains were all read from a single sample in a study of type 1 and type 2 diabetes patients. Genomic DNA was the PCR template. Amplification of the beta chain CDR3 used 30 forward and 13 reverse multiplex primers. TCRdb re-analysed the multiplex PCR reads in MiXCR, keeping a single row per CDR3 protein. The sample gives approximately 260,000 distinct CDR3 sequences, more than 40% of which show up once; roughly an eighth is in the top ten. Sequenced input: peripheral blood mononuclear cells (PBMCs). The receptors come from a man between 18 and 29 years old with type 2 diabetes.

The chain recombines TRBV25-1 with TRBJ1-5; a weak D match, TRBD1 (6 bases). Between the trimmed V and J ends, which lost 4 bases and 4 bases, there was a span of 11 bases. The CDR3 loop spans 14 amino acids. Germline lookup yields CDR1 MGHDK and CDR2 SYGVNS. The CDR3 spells CASSVTGRNQPQHF. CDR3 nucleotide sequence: TGTGCCAGCAGTGTTACAGGGAGGAATCAGCCCCAGCATTTT.

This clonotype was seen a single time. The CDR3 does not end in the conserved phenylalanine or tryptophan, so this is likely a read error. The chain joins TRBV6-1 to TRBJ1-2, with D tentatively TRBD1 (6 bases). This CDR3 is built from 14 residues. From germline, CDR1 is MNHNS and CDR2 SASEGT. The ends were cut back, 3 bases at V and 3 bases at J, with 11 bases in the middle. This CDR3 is CASSDVQGDYGYTI. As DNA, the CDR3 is TGTGCCAGCAGTGACGTACAGGGCGACTATGGCTACACCATC.

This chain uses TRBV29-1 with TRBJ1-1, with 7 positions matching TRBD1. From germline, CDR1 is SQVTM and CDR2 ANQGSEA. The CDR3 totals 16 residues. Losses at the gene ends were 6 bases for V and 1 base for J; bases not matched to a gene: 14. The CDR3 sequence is CSVIDTGDAWNTEAFF. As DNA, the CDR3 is TGCAGCGTAATTGACACAGGGGACGCTTGGAACACTGAAGCTTTCTTT.

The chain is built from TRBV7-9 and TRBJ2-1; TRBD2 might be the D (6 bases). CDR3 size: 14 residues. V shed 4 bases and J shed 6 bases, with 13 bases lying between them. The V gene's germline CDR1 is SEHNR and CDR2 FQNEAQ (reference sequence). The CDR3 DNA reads TGTGCCAGCAGCTCCCCGACTAGTCCCAATGAGCAGTTCTTC. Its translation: CASSSPTSPNEQFF.

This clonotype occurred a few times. The CDR3 region has the DNA TGTGCCAGCCCGGGACTAGCGGGAGATACGCAGTATTTT. It translates to CASPGLAGDTQYF. The chain carries TRBV2 and TRBJ2-3; 12 bases agree with TRBD2. The V gene end was trimmed by 8 bases and the J gene end by 5 bases; junction bases not matched to a gene: 2. In germline, CDR1 is SNHLY, CDR2 FYNNEI. This CDR3 has 13 residues.

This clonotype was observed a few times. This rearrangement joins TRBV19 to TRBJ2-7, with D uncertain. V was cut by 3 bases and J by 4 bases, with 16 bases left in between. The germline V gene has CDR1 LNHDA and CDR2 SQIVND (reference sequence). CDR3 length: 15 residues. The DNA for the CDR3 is TGTGCCAGTAGTATCGCCCCAAACTCGCCTTACGAGCAGTACTTC. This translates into CASSIAPNSPYEQYF.

The CDR3 sequence is CASSSRGAGANVLTF. The DNA of the CDR3 is TGTGCCAGCAGCTCAAGAGGGGCTGGGGCCAACGTCCTGACTTTC. The gene calls are TRBV14 and TRBJ2-6; D might be TRBD1 or TRBD2, each matching 5 bases. Germline V gene data show CDR1 as SGHDN and CDR2 as FVKESK. V gave up 5 bases and J gave up 2 bases, with 10 bases separating them. The CDR3 is made up of 15 amino acids. The full variable domain, rest sourced from reference TRBV14 and TRBJ2-6, is EAGVTQFPSHSVIEKGQTVTLRCDPISGHDNLYWYRRVMGKEIKFLLHFVKESKQDESGMPNNRFLAERTGGTYSTLKVQPAELEDSGVYFCASSSRGAGANVLTFGAGSRLTVL.

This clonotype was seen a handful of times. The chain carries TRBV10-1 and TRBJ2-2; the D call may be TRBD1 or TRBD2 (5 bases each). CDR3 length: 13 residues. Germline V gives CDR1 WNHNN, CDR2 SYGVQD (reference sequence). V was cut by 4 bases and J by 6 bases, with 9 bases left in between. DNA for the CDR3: TGCGCCAGCAGTGCAGGGAGATCCGGGGAGCTGTTTTTT. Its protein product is CASSAGRSGELFF.

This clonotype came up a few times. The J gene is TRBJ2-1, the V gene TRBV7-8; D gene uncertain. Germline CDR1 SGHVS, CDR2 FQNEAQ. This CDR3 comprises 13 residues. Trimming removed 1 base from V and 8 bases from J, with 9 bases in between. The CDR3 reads CASSLDPPHEQFF. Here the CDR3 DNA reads TGTGCCAGCAGCTTAGACCCCCCCCATGAGCAGTTCTTC. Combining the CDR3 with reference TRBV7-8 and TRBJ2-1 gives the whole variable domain GAGVSQSPRYKVAKRGQDVALRCDPISGHVSLFWYQQALGQGPEFLTYFQNEAQLDKSGLPSDRFFAERPEGSVSTLKIQRTQQEDSAVYLCASSLDPPHEQFFGPGTRLTVL.

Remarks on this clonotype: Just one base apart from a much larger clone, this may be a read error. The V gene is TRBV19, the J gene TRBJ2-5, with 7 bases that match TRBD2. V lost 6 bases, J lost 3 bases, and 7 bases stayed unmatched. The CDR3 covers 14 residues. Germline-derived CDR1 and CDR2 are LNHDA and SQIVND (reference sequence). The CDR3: CASRSGATKETQYF. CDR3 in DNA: TGTGCCAGTAGGAGCGGGGCCACTAAAGAGACCCAGTACTTC.

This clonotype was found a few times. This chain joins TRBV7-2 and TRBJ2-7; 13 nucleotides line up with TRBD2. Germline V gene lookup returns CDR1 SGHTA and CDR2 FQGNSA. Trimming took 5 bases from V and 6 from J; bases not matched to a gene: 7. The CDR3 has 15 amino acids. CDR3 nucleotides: TGTGCCAGCAGCACCTTCGGGACTAGCGGGGTCGAGCAGTACTTC. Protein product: CASSTFGTSGVEQYF. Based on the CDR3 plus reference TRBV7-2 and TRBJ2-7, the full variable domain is GAGVSQSPSNKVTEKGKDVELRCDPISGHTALYWYRQSLGQGLEFLIYFQGNSAPDKSGLPSDRFSAERTGGSVSTLTIQRTQQEDSAVYLCASSTFGTSGVEQYFGPGTRLTVT.

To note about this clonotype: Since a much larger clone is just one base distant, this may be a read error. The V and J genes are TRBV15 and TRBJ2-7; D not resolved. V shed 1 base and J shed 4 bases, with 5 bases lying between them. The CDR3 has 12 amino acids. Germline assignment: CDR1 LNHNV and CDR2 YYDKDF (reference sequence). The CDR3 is CATSRGRYEQYF. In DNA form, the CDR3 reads TGTGCCACCAGCAGAGGTCGGTACGAGCAGTACTTC.

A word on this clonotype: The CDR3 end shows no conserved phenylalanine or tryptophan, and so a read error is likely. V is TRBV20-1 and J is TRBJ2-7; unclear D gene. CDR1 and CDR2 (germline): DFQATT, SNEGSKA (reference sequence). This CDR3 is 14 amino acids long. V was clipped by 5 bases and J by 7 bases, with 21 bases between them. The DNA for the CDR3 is TGCAGTGCTCCTTCGTCGTCGGCGAATGGGGAGCAGTACCTC. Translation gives CSAPSSSANGEQYL.

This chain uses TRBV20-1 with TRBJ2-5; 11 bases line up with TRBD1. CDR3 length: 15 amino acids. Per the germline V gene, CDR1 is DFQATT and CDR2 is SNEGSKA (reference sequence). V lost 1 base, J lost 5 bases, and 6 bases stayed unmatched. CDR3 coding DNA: TGCAGTGCTAGAGGGACAGGGGGCGGACTGGAGACCCAGTACTTC. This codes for CSARGTGGGLETQYF.

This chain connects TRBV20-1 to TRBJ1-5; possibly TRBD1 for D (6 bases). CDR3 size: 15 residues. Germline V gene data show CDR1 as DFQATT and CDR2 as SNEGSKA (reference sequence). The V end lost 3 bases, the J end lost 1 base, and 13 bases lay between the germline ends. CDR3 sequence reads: CSASRGQTSNQPQHF. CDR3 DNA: TGCAGTGCTAGTCGCGGACAGACGAGCAATCAGCCCCAGCATTTT.

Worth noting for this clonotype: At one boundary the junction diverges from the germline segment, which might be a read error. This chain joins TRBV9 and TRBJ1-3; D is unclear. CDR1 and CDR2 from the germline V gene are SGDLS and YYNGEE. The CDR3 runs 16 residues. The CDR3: CTSSVNARPSGNTIYF. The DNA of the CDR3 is TGTACCAGCAGCGTAAATGCCAGACCCTCTGGAAACACCATATATTTT.

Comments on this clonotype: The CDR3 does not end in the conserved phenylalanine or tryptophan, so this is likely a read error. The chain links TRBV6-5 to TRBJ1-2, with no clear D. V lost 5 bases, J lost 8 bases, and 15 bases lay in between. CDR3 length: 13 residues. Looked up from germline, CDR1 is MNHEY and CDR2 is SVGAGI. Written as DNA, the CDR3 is TGTGCCAGCAGTGCCAGGAGGCCCGACGGCTACACCTCC. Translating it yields CASSARRPDGYTS.

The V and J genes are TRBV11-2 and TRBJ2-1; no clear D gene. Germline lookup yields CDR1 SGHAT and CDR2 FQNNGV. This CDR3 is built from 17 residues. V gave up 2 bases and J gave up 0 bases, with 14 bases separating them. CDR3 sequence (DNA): TGTGCCAGCAGCTTACTAGGTCCGGAAAGCTCCTACAATGAGCAGTTCTTC. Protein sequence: CASSLLGPESSYNEQFF.

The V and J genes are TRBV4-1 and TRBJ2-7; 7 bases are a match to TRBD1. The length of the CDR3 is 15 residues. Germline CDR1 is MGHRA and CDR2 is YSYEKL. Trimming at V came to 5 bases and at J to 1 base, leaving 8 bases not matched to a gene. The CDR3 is CASSSRDSGSYEQYF. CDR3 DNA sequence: TGCGCCAGCAGCTCTCGGGACAGTGGATCCTACGAGCAGTACTTC.

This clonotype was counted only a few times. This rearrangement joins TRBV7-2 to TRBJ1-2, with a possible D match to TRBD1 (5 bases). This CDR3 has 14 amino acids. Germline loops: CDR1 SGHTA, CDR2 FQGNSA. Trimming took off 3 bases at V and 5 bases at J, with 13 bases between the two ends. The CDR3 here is CASSFLGQAYGYTF. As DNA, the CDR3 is TGTGCCAGCAGCTTTTTGGGGCAGGCGTATGGCTACACCTTC. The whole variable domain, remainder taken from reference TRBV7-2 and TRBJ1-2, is GAGVSQSPSNKVTEKGKDVELRCDPISGHTALYWYRQSLGQGLEFLIYFQGNSAPDKSGLPSDRFSAERTGGSVSTLTIQRTQQEDSAVYLCASSFLGQAYGYTFGSGTRLTVV.

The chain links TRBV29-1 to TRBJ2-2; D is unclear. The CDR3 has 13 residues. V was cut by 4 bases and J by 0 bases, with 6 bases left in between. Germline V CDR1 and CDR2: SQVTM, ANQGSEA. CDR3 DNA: TGCAGCGTTGGGCAGTCGAACACCGGGGAGCTGTTTTTT. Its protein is CSVGQSNTGELFF.